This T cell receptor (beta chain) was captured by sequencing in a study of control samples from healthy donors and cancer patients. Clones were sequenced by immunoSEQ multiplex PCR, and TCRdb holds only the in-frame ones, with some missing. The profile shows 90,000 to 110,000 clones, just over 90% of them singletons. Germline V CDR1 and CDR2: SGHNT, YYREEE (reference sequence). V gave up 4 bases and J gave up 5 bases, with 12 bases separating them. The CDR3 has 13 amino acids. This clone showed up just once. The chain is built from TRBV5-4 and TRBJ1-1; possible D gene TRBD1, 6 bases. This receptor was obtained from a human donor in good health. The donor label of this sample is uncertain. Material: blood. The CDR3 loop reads CASSIRGRTEAFF. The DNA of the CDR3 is TGTGCCAGCAGCATCAGGGGTCGGACTGAAGCTTTCTTT. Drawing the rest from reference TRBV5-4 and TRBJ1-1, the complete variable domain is ETGVTQSPTHLIKTRGQQVTLRCSSQSGHNTVSWYQQALGQGPQFIFQYYREEENGRGNFPPRFSGLQFPNYSSELNVNALELDDSALYLCASSIRGRTEAFFGQGTRLTVV.